The 21 T cell receptor beta chains below come from one sample, sequenced in a study of T cell responses to AZD1222 COVID-19 vaccine. Data came from immunoSEQ multiplex PCR; TCRdb stores just in-frame clones and leaves some out. The sample shows about 97,000 clones, about 88% of them seen only once. Material: peripheral blood, obtained on day 0 of AZD1222 vaccination. The receptors shown here come from an adult in good health.

V gene TRBV29-1 combines with J gene TRBJ2-3; the match to TRBD1 covers 8 bases. CDR3 size: 14 residues. The germline gives CDR1 SQVTM, CDR2 ANQGSEA. Losses at the gene ends were 3 bases for V and 4 bases for J; bases not matched to a gene: 6. CDR3 loop: CSVDGRGLADTQYF. CDR3 coding DNA: TGCAGCGTTGATGGCAGGGGGCTTGCAGATACGCAGTATTTT.

The chain employs TRBV11-2 and TRBJ1-2; unclear D gene. This CDR3 is 12 amino acids long. CDR1 is SGHAT and CDR2 is FQNNGV in the germline V gene. The V end lost 1 base, the J end lost 8 bases, and 8 bases lay between the germline ends. The CDR3 reads CASSLGGLGYTF. CDR3 DNA sequence: TGTGCCAGCAGCTTAGGAGGGTTGGGCTACACCTTC. The whole variable domain, remainder taken from reference TRBV11-2 and TRBJ1-2, is EAGVAQSPRYKIIEKRQSVAFWCNPISGHATLYWYQQILGQGPKLLIQFQNNGVVDDSQLPKDRFSAERLKGVDSTLKIQPAKLEDSAVYLCASSLGGLGYTFGSGTRLTVV.

This chain uses TRBV28 with TRBJ1-1, with 7 positions matching TRBD1. The germline CDR1 and CDR2 sequences are MDHEN and SYDVKM. V shed 1 base and J 3 bases; nucleotides not matched to a gene: 2. The CDR3 sequence is 14 residues long. CDR3: CASSLLGGDTEAFF. The CDR3 coding sequence is TGTGCCAGCAGTTTATTAGGGGGCGACACTGAAGCTTTCTTT.

The chain is built from TRBV6-2 or TRBV6-3 and TRBJ2-5; D remains ambiguous. Trimming took off 0 bases at V and 4 bases at J, with 18 bases between the two ends. Looked up from germline, CDR1 is MNHEY and CDR2 is SVGEGT. CDR3 size: 17 residues. CDR3 nucleotide sequence: TGTGCCAGCAGTTACTCGAAATCGGCTTATCTACGAGAGACCCAGTACTTC. This gives the protein CASSYSKSAYLRETQYF.

This chain joins TRBV7-3 and TRBJ2-1, with TRBD2 as a possible D gene (5 bases). Trimming pared 5 bases from V and 7 bases from J, leaving 18 bases between. The CDR3 has 15 residues. Germline CDR1 reads SGHTA; CDR2 reads FQGTGA. CDR3 residues: CASSLLGVFQNEQFF. In DNA, the CDR3 is TGTGCCAGCAGCCTCCTGGGAGTCTTTCAAAATGAGCAGTTCTTC.

V is TRBV28 and J is TRBJ2-3; weak D call: TRBD2 (6 bases). This CDR3 is 16 amino acids long. V was trimmed by 3 bases and J by 2 bases, leaving 15 bases between them. Looked up from germline, CDR1 is MDHEN and CDR2 is SYDVKM. CDR3 bases: TGTGCCAGCAGTTTTGGACGGGGGTTCACCACAGATACGCAGTATTTT. Its protein is CASSFGRGFTTDTQYF. The full variable domain, in which reference TRBV28 and TRBJ2-3 provide the parts outside the CDR3, is DVKVTQSSRYLVKRTGEKVFLECVQDMDHENMFWYRQDPGLGLRLIYFSYDVKMKEKGDIPEGYSVSREKKERFSLILESASTNQTSMYLCASSFGRGFTTDTQYFGPGTRLTVL.

This clone has only one observation. The chain combines TRBV29-1 with TRBJ1-2; a possible D gene is TRBD1 (6 bases). Deletions cut 6 bases from V and 4 bases from J, with 18 bases between. CDR1 and CDR2 from the germline V gene are SQVTM and ANQGSEA. There are 14 residues in the CDR3. The CDR3 DNA sequence: TGCAGCGTCGAGGGGGGGGCCGAGGGCTATGGCTACACCTTC. This sequence encodes CSVEGGAEGYGYTF.

The chain joins TRBV9 to TRBJ2-1; D possibly corresponds to TRBD2 (6 bases). This CDR3 contains 15 residues. Trimming stripped 3 bases from V and 4 bases from J, with 14 bases between. Germline V gene data show CDR1 as SGDLS and CDR2 as YYNGEE. The CDR3, as DNA: TGTGCCAGCAGCGGGGCGGGGATGGGGTACAATGAGCAGTTCTTC. Amino acids: CASSGAGMGYNEQFF. Full variable domain (rest looked up from reference TRBV9 and TRBJ2-1): DSGVTQTPKHLITATGQRVTLRCSPRSGDLSVYWYQQSLDQGLQFLIQYYNGEERAKGNILERFSAQQFPDLHSELNLSSLELGDSALYFCASSGAGMGYNEQFFGPGTRLTVL.

The chain uses TRBV9 and TRBJ2-7; TRBD2 might be the D (6 bases). V lost 4 bases, J lost 2 bases, and 19 bases lay in between. Germline V gene data show CDR1 as SGDLS and CDR2 as YYNGEE. The CDR3 covers 16 residues. The CDR3: CASSPQGGGTTYEQYF. In nucleotides, the CDR3 is TGTGCCAGCAGCCCTCAAGGTGGCGGGACCACCTACGAGCAGTACTTC.

V is TRBV6-1 and J is TRBJ2-5; 8 nucleotides agree with TRBD1. V lost 2 bases and J lost 5; bases outside the gene matches: 7. The CDR3 totals 15 residues. Germline V CDR1 and CDR2: MNHNS, SASEGT. The CDR3 DNA is TGTGCCAGCAGTGAATTCAGGGGGCGGTTGGAGACCCAGTACTTC. This encodes CASSEFRGRLETQYF.

The chain recombines TRBV5-4 with TRBJ1-6; D is unresolved. The CDR3 is 14 amino acids. The ends were cut back, 4 bases at V and 2 bases at J, with 7 bases in the middle. In germline, CDR1 is SGHNT, CDR2 YYREEE (reference sequence). The CDR3 loop is CASSSSAYNSPLHF. CDR3 sequence (DNA): TGTGCCAGCAGCAGCTCAGCCTATAATTCACCCCTCCACTTT.

The chain recombines TRBV7-9 with TRBJ2-5; 10 nucleotides line up with TRBD1. Germline CDR1 and CDR2: SEHNR and FQNEAQ (reference sequence). The J segment lost 2 bases and the V segment lost 4 bases, leaving 4 bases of the junction unmatched. This CDR3 has 15 residues. CDR3 sequence (DNA): TGTGCCAGCAGCTCGGGACAGGGGATTCAAGAGACCCAGTACTTC. Its translation: CASSSGQGIQETQYF.

The gene calls are TRBV5-6 and TRBJ1-3; the D gene is possibly TRBD1 (5 bases). The CDR3 sequence is 16 residues long. V lost 1 base and J lost 1, with 12 bases in between. The germline CDR1 and CDR2 sequences are SGHDT and YYEEEE. The CDR3 spells CASSLRAGPSGNTIYF. The CDR3 nucleotides read TGTGCCAGCAGCTTGAGGGCAGGGCCTTCTGGAAACACCATATATTTT.

The chain employs TRBV6-4 and TRBJ1-1, with D unresolved. The CDR3 sequence is 12 residues long. Germline loops: CDR1 MRHNA, CDR2 SNTAGT. V lost 7 bases, J lost 1 base, and 7 bases lay in between. CDR3 bases: TGTGCCAGCACCAAGGGGAACACTGAAGCTTTCTTT. Its translation: CASTKGNTEAFF.

The chain carries TRBV15 and TRBJ1-2; D is undetermined. V was shortened by 1 base and J by 2 bases, with 5 bases between the two germline ends. There are 13 residues in the CDR3. Germline V CDR1 and CDR2: LNHNV, YYDKDF (reference sequence). In nucleotides, the CDR3 is TGTGCCACCAGCAGAGCCGGGAACTATGGCTACACCTTC. Its protein product is CATSRAGNYGYTF.

V and J are TRBV9 and TRBJ2-5; TRBD1 matches 7 bases. Trimming cost V 4 bases and J 0 bases; bases outside gene matches: 15. Looked up from germline, CDR1 is SGDLS and CDR2 is YYNGEE. The CDR3 is 18 amino acids. In DNA form, the CDR3 reads TGTGCCAGCAGCCCAGATGATAACAGGGGCCGGTACCAAGAGACCCAGTACTTC. This translates into CASSPDDNRGRYQETQYF. The variable domain in full, with the rest retrieved from reference TRBV9 and TRBJ2-5, is DSGVTQTPKHLITATGQRVTLRCSPRSGDLSVYWYQQSLDQGLQFLIQYYNGEERAKGNILERFSAQQFPDLHSELNLSSLELGDSALYFCASSPDDNRGRYQETQYFGPGTRLLVL.

The genes are TRBV3-1 (or the pseudogene TRBV3-2) and TRBJ1-3; weak D call: TRBD1 (5 bases). The CDR3 runs to 20 residues. Looked up from germline, CDR1 is LGHDT and CDR2 is YNNKEL (reference sequence). The germline V and J ends were trimmed by 2 bases and 4 bases, with 27 bases remaining between them. CDR3 in amino acids: CASSQLKGPLFGTLGNTIYF. The CDR3 DNA sequence: TGTGCCAGCAGCCAACTTAAGGGTCCGTTGTTTGGGACTTTAGGAAACACCATATATTTT.

This sequence joins TRBV10-3 and TRBJ2-1, with D tentatively TRBD1 (6 bases). V shed 6 bases and J shed 9 bases, with 18 bases lying between them. The CDR3 sequence is 14 residues long. The germline V gene encodes CDR1 ENHRY and CDR2 SYGVKD. The CDR3 DNA reads as TGTGCCATCAGGGGGGTGGCAGGGGTTACTGAGCAGTTCTTC. Translated, it gives CAIRGVAGVTEQFF.

V gene TRBV7-2 combines with J gene TRBJ1-4, with D maybe TRBD1 (5 bases). CDR1 SGHTA and CDR2 FQGNSA come from the germline V gene. CDR3 length equals 15 residues. Trimming removed 5 bases from V and 8 bases from J, with 18 bases in between. CDR3 nucleotide sequence: TGTGCCAGCAGCCCCGGACAACCCCTAGGGGAAAAACTGTTTTTT. This gives the protein CASSPGQPLGEKLFF.

The chain couples TRBV11-2 to TRBJ2-2; D perhaps matches TRBD2 (6 bases). The germline CDR1 and CDR2 sequences are SGHAT and FQNNGV. This CDR3 spans 14 amino acids. V was pared by 5 bases and J by 7 bases, with 14 bases between. CDR3 sequence: CASSIGLMFGELFF. The CDR3 nucleotides read TGTGCCAGCAGCATCGGACTAATGTTCGGGGAGCTGTTTTTT.

The chain carries TRBV28 and TRBJ1-5, with 7 bases matching TRBD1. The CDR3 totals 15 residues. Germline V CDR1 and CDR2: MDHEN, SYDVKM. Trimming at V came to 7 bases and at J to 7 bases, leaving 13 bases not matched to a gene. CDR3: CASNSQGGGDQPQHF. The CDR3 DNA reads as TGTGCCAGCAACTCACAGGGAGGGGGCGACCAGCCCCAGCATTTT.